The 12 T cell receptor beta chains presented below share a single source sample, sequenced in a study of OX40 agonist ivuxolimab in advanced cancers. Some clones are missing from TCRdb's copy, which holds only in-frame ones; the method was immunoSEQ multiplex PCR. The sample records 65,000 to 90,000 clones, more than 70% being singletons. The source material was CD4+ or CD8+ T cells sorted from blood, sampled in a trial of the OX40 agonist ivuxolimab. The receptors come from an adult with an advanced solid tumor such as melanoma, head and neck, liver or kidney cancer.

This chain links TRBV2 with TRBJ2-3, with a weak D call TRBD1 (5 bases). V lost 5 bases and J 7 bases, leaving 10 bases between the germline ends. The CDR3 extends over 12 amino acids. CDR1 is SNHLY, CDR2 FYNNEI, per germline. The CDR3 sequence is CASSPGWNTQYF. In nucleotides, the CDR3 is TGTGCCAGCAGTCCAGGGTGGAATACGCAGTATTTT.

The rearrangement joins TRBV10-1 to TRBJ2-7; no clear D gene. Germline CDR1 and CDR2: WNHNN and SYGVQD (reference sequence). Trimming removed 5 bases at V and 0 bases at J, with 17 bases between. CDR3 length: 16 residues. The CDR3 here is CASSSHSPPHSYEQYF. The CDR3 DNA sequence: TGCGCCAGCAGTTCCCACTCCCCTCCCCACTCCTACGAGCAGTACTTC.

The V and J genes are TRBV9 and TRBJ2-1; a possible D gene is TRBD1 (5 bases). Germline V gives CDR1 SGDLS, CDR2 YYNGEE. The CDR3 has 15 amino acids. Trimming removed 5 bases at V and 1 base at J, with 13 bases between. This CDR3 reads CASSLGRPSYNEQFF. The CDR3 region has the DNA TGTGCCAGCAGTCTGGGGCGGCCATCCTACAATGAGCAGTTCTTC.

The rearrangement links TRBV15 to TRBJ2-4, with TRBD1 as a possible D gene (6 bases). Germline V gives CDR1 LNHNV, CDR2 YYDKDF (reference sequence). The CDR3 loop spans 15 amino acids. Trimming removed 6 bases from V and 1 base from J, with 13 bases in between. As DNA, the CDR3 is TGTGCCACCAGGGGGGCGGAATTGGCCAAAAACATTCAGTACTTC. Amino acids: CATRGAELAKNIQYF.

This chain connects TRBV5-1 to TRBJ2-5; 13 bases are a match to TRBD2. Trimming at V came to 5 bases and at J to 2 bases, leaving 3 bases not matched to a gene. The CDR3 loop spans 15 amino acids. Germline V gene lookup returns CDR1 SGHRS and CDR2 YFSETQ. The CDR3: CASSSLAGGQETQYF. CDR3 DNA: TGCGCCAGCAGTTCACTAGCGGGGGGGCAAGAGACCCAGTACTTC.

This chain links TRBV2 with TRBJ1-5, with D uncertain. Germline loops: CDR1 SNHLY, CDR2 FYNNEI. The CDR3 extends over 14 amino acids. The V end lost 5 bases, the J end lost 5 bases, and 13 bases lay between the germline ends. The CDR3 DNA reads as TGTGCCAGCAGTTCAGGCGCCCGACATCAGCCCCAGCATTTT. Its protein product is CASSSGARHQPQHF.

This chain's CDR3 is CASSIGPHLSYEQYF. CDR3 sequence (DNA): TGTGCCAGTAGTATAGGCCCGCACCTCTCCTACGAGCAGTACTTC. The chain links TRBV19 to TRBJ2-7; D ambiguous. Germline CDR1 reads LNHDA; CDR2 reads SQIVND (reference sequence). The CDR3 contains 15 residues. Trimming stripped 1 base from V and 0 bases from J, with 10 bases between.

This clone appeared once. The rearrangement uses TRBV15 and TRBJ2-4; either TRBD1 or TRBD2 may supply D (6 bases each). The germline V gene encodes CDR1 LNHNV and CDR2 YYDKDF (reference sequence). Trimming stripped 0 bases from V and 0 bases from J, with 12 bases between. The CDR3 is 17 amino acids. In DNA, the CDR3 is TGTGCCACCAGCAGAGAGGGGGGCATAGTAGCCAAAAACATTCAGTACTTC. It translates to CATSREGGIVAKNIQYF.

V and J are TRBV5-1 and TRBJ2-1; possible D gene TRBD2, 6 bases. V was pared by 0 bases and J by 5 bases, with 12 bases between. This CDR3 is 15 amino acids long. Germline CDR1 and CDR2: SGHRS and YFSETQ. CDR3 coding DNA: TGCGCCAGCAGCTTGGGGCCTAGCGCCAACAATGAGCAGTTCTTC. Its translation is CASSLGPSANNEQFF.

This rearrangement joins TRBV7-9 to TRBJ2-5; D remains ambiguous. The germline V gene encodes CDR1 SEHNR and CDR2 FQNEAQ (reference sequence). This CDR3 comprises 16 residues. Trimming stripped 5 bases from V and 5 bases from J, with 21 bases between. The chain's CDR3 is CASSRAKELTEETQYF. The CDR3 DNA sequence: TGTGCCAGCAGCCGGGCGAAGGAACTGACTGAGGAGACCCAGTACTTC.

This clone was counted once. The V call is TRBV5-4, the J call TRBJ2-7; 10 bases are shared with TRBD1. Germline-derived CDR1 and CDR2 are SGHNT and YYREEE (reference sequence). This CDR3 is built from 14 residues. V shed 2 bases and J 7 bases; nucleotides not matched to a gene: 6. CDR3 loop: CASSFDRGREEQYF. DNA of the CDR3: TGTGCCAGCAGCTTTGACAGGGGGCGGGAAGAGCAGTACTTC.

The chain carries TRBV2 and TRBJ2-5, with TRBD1 identical over 10 bases. This CDR3 comprises 13 residues. V lost 10 bases, J lost 5 bases, and 7 bases stayed unmatched. Looked up from germline, CDR1 is SNHLY and CDR2 is FYNNEI. As DNA, the CDR3 is TGTGCCACACGACAGGGGGCAGGGGAGACCCAGTACTTC. Translating it yields CATRQGAGETQYF.